This T cell receptor beta chain was recovered during a study of blood T cell repertoires in COVID-19. Measured with immunoSEQ multiplex PCR; TCRdb has only the in-frame clones, and not every one. The data show around 300,000 clones, nearly 90% seen once. Patients at the Seattle site were enrolled during active infection and followed longitudinally. The CDR3 is 17 amino acids. Looked up from germline, CDR1 is SGHRS and CDR2 is YFSETQ. The V and J ends lost 1 base and 0 bases respectively, with 13 bases between them. The chain combines TRBV5-1 with TRBJ2-2; D might be TRBD2 (5 bases). The sequence derives from a woman in her thirties or forties with COVID-19, enrolled during active disease. Source material: peripheral blood. CDR3 nucleotides: TGCGCCAGCAGCTTGACGAGACGGAGGACGAACACCGGGGAGCTGTTTTTT. The encoded protein is CASSLTRRRTNTGELFF. Together with reference TRBV5-1 and TRBJ2-2, the CDR3 gives the full variable domain: KAGVTQTPRYLIKTRGQQVTLSCSPISGHRSVSWYQQTPGQGLQFLFEYFSETQRNKGNFPGRFSGRQFSNSRSEMNVSTLELGDSALYLCASSLTRRRTNTGELFFGEGSRLTVL.